Below, one T cell receptor (beta chain) is given with its context. This entry is derived from a study of neoadjuvant anti-PD-1 for oral cavity cancer. About the research overall: Around day 43, patients without progression received a fourth nivolumab dose before surgery.

These oral cavity squamous cell carcinomas were HPV-negative and locally advanced. Repertoires were generated with immunoSEQ multiplex PCR, while TCRdb's copy carries only in-frame clones and drops some. Among about 72,000 clones listed, about 86% were seen once. Germline CDR1 and CDR2: SEHNR and FQNEAQ (reference sequence). Trimming cost V 2 bases and J 8 bases, with 15 bases left between them. This CDR3 is built from 14 residues. The chain employs TRBV7-9 and TRBJ1-2; no clear D. This TCR was sampled from a person between 40 and 80 years old with oral cavity squamous cell carcinoma. The starting material was PBMCs, obtained before nivolumab (anti-PD-1) treatment. The CDR3 DNA sequence: TGTGCCAGCAGCTTATTTCCCCAGAAGCGCGGCTACACCTTC. This gives the protein CASSLFPQKRGYTF.